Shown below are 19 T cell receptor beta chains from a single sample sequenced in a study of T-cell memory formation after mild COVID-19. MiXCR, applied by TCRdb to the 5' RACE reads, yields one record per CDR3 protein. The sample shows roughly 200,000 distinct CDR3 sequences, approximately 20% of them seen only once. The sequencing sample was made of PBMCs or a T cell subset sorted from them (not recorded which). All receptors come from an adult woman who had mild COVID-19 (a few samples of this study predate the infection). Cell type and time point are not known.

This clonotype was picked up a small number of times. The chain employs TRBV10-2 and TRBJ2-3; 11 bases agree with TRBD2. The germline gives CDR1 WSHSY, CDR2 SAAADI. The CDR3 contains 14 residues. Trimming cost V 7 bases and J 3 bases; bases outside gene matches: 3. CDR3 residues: CASKLAGETDTQYF. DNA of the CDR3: TGCGCCAGCAAACTAGCGGGAGAAACAGATACGCAGTATTTT.

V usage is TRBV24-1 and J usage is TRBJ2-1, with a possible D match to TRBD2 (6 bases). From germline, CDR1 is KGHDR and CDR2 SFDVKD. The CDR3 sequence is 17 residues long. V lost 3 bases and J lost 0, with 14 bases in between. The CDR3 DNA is TGTGCCACCAGTGATCCGCTTAGCGGCCTCTCCTACAATGAGCAGTTCTTC. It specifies CATSDPLSGLSYNEQFF.

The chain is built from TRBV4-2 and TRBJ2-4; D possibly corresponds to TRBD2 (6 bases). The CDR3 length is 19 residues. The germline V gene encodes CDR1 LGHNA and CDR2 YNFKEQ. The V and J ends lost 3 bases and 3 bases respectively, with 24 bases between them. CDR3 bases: TGTGCCAGCAGCCAGTCGGGAGACTCAAGTCACTGGGGCAAAAACATTCAGTACTTC. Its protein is CASSQSGDSSHWGKNIQYF.

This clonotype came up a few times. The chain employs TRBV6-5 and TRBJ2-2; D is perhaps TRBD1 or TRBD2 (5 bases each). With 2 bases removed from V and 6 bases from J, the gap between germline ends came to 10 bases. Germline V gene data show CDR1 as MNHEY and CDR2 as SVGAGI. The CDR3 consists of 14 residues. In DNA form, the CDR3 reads TGTGCCAGCAGTTACGGGACCTTCGCCGGGGAGCTGTTTTTT. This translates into CASSYGTFAGELFF.

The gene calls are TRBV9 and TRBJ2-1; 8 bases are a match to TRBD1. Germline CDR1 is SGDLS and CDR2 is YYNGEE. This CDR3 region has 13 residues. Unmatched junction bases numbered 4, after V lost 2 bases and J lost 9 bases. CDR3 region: CASSVGQGGEQFF. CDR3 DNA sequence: TGTGCCAGCAGCGTTGGACAGGGTGGTGAGCAGTTCTTC.

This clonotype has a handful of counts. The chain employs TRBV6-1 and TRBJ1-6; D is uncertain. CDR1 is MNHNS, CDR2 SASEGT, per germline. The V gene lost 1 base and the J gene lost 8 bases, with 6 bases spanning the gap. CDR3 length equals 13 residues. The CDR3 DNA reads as TGTGCCAGCAGTGAAGAGGCGGATTCACCCCTCCACTTT. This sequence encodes CASSEEADSPLHF.

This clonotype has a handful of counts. The CDR3 nucleotides read TGCGCCAGCAGCTTGTCGGTAGCGGGAGTTCGAGAGACCCAGTACTTC. Its protein product is CASSLSVAGVRETQYF. V is TRBV5-1 and J is TRBJ2-5; 9 nucleotides agree with TRBD2. V lost 1 base and J lost 4; bases outside the gene matches: 8. The CDR3 runs to 16 residues. Germline CDR1 and CDR2: SGHRS and YFSETQ.

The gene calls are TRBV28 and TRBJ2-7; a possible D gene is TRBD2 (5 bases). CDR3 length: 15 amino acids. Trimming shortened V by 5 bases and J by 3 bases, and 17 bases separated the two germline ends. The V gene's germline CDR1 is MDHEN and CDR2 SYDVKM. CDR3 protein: CASSTSSGRDYEQYF. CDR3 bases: TGTGCCAGCAGTACATCAAGCGGACGGGACTACGAGCAGTACTTC. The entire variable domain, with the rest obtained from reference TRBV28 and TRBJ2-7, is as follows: DVKVTQSSRYLVKRTGEKVFLECVQDMDHENMFWYRQDPGLGLRLIYFSYDVKMKEKGDIPEGYSVSREKKERFSLILESASTNQTSMYLCASSTSSGRDYEQYFGPGTRLTVT.

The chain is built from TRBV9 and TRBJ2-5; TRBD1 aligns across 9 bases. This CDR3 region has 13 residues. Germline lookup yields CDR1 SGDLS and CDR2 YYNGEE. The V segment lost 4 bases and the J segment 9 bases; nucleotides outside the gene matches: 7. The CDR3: CASSRTGEGSQYF. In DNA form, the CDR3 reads TGTGCCAGCAGCCGGACAGGGGAAGGGTCCCAGTACTTC.

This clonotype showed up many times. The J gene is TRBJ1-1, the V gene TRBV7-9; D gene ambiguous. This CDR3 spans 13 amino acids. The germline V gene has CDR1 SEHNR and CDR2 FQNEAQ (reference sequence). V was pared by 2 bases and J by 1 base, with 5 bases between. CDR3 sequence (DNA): TGTGCCAGCAGCTTAAGGAGGAACACTGAAGCTTTCTTT. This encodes CASSLRRNTEAFF. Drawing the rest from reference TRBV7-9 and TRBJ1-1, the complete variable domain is DTGVSQNPRHKITKRGQNVTFRCDPISEHNRLYWYRQTLGQGPEFLTYFQNEAQLEKSRLLSDRFSAERPKGSFSTLEIQRTEQGDSAMYLCASSLRRNTEAFFGQGTRLTVV.

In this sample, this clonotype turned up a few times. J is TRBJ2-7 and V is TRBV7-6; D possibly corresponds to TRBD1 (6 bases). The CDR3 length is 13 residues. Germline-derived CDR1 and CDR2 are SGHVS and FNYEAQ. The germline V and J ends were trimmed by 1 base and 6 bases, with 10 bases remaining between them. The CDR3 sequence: CASSLDRVSEQYF. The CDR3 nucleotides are TGTGCCAGCAGCTTAGACAGGGTGTCCGAGCAGTACTTC.

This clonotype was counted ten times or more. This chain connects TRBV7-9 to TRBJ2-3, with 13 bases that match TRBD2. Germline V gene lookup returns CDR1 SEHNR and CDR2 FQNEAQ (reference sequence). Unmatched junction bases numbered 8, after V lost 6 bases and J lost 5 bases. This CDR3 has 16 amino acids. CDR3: CASSSWTSGRGDTQYF. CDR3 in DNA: TGTGCCAGCAGTTCTTGGACTAGCGGGAGAGGAGATACGCAGTATTTT.

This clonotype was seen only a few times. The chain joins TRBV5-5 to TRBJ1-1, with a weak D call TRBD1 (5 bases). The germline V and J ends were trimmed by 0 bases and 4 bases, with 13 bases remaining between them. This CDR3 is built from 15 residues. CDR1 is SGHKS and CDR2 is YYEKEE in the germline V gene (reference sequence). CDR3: CASSLERRGSTEAFF. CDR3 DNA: TGTGCCAGCAGCTTGGAGAGGCGGGGGAGCACTGAAGCTTTCTTT.

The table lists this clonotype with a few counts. The CDR3 bases are TGTGCCAGCAGCTTAGAAAAGGGGGCCTGGAATGAGCAGTTCTTC. Translated, it gives CASSLEKGAWNEQFF. The rearrangement links TRBV7-2 to TRBJ2-1, with 7 bases aligning to TRBD1. With 1 base clipped from V and 7 bases from J, the junction kept 7 bases outside the gene matches. Germline assignment: CDR1 SGHTA and CDR2 FQGNSA. The CDR3 has 15 amino acids. Drawing the rest from reference TRBV7-2 and TRBJ2-1, the complete variable domain is GAGVSQSPSNKVTEKGKDVELRCDPISGHTALYWYRQSLGQGLEFLIYFQGNSAPDKSGLPSDRFSAERTGGSVSTLTIQRTQQEDSAVYLCASSLEKGAWNEQFFGPGTRLTVL.

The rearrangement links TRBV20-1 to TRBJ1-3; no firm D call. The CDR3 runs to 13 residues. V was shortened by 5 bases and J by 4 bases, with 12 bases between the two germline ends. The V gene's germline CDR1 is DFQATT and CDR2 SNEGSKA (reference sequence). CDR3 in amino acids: CSAEQRIGNTIYF. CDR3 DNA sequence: TGCAGTGCTGAACAGAGAATCGGAAACACCATATATTTT.

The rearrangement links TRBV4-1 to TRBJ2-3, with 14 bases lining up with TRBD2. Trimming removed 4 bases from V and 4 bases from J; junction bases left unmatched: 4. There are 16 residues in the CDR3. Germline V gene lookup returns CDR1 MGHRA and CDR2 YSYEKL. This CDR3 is CASSPRLAGGADTQYF. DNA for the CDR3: TGCGCCAGCAGCCCTAGACTAGCGGGAGGGGCAGATACGCAGTATTTT.

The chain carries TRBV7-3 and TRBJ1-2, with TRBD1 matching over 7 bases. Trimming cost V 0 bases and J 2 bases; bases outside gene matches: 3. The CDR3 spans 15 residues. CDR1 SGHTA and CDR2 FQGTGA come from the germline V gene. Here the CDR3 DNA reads TGTGCCAGCAGCTTAACTCCGGGACAGAACTATGGCTACACCTTC. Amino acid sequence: CASSLTPGQNYGYTF.

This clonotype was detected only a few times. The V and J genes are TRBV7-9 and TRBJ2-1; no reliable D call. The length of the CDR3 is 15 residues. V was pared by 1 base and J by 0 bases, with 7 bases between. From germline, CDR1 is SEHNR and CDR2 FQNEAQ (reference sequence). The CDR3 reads CASSLVGHSYNEQFF. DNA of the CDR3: TGTGCCAGCAGCTTAGTCGGCCACTCCTACAATGAGCAGTTCTTC.

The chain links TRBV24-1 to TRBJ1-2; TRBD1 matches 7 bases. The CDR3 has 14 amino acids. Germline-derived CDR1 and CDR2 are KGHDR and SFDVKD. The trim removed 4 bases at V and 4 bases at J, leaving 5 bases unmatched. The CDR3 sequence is CATSEDDRAYGYTF. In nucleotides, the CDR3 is TGTGCCACCAGTGAGGACGACAGGGCCTATGGCTACACCTTC.